This T cell receptor beta chain was sequenced for a study of cytotoxic CD8 clonotypes in ibrutinib-treated CLL. Germline values: CDR1 SEHNR, CDR2 FQNEAQ (reference sequence). The CDR3 sequence is 14 residues long. V was cut by 5 bases and J by 7 bases, with 14 bases left in between. Target depth was 1 in 200,000 to 1 in 1 million T cells, about 10x per clonotype. The table came from immunoSEQ multiplex PCR; TCRdb's copy has only in-frame clones and leaves some out. The sample holds around 140,000 clones, 70% to 90% seen once. The V gene is TRBV7-9, the J gene TRBJ2-2; TRBD2 is a possible D gene (6 bases). The sample in question was PBMCs, obtained after 24 months of ibrutinib treatment. The TCR comes from a human donor with chronic lymphocytic leukemia. The CDR3 reads CASSNAHGGGELFF. The CDR3 coding sequence is TGTGCCAGCAGCAACGCCCACGGGGGCGGGGAGCTGTTTTTT.